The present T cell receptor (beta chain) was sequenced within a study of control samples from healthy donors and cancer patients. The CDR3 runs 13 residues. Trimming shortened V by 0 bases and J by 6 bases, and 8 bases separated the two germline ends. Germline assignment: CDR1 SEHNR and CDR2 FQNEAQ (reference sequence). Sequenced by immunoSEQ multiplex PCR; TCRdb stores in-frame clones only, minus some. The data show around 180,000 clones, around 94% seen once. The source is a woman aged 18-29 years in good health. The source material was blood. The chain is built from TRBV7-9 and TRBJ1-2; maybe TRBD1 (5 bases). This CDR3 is CASSLAAGNGYTF. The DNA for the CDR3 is TGTGCCAGCAGCTTAGCGGCAGGGAATGGCTACACCTTC.